Shown below are 18 T cell receptor beta chains from a single sample sequenced in a study of OX40 agonist ivuxolimab in advanced cancers. Generated by immunoSEQ multiplex PCR, the TCRdb table keeps only in-frame clones and is missing some. This table holds 68,000 or so clones, 75% to 85% found once. The sequences come from CD4+ or CD8+ T cells sorted from blood, collected in a trial of the OX40 agonist ivuxolimab. These receptors were taken from an adult with an advanced solid tumor such as melanoma, head and neck, liver or kidney cancer.

The V call is TRBV5-4, the J call TRBJ2-3, with TRBD2 identical over 9 bases. The germline gives CDR1 SGHNT, CDR2 YYREEE (reference sequence). V lost 4 bases, J lost 4 bases, and 4 bases stayed unmatched. The CDR3 loop spans 14 amino acids. Here the CDR3 reads CASSRGGGADTQYF. Written as DNA, the CDR3 is TGTGCCAGCAGCCGCGGGGGGGGCGCAGATACGCAGTATTTT.

The V gene is TRBV7-2, the J gene TRBJ2-7, with D possibly matching TRBD1 (5 bases). Trimming stripped 6 bases from V and 3 bases from J, with 9 bases between. Germline CDR1 is SGHTA and CDR2 is FQGNSA. The CDR3 runs to 12 residues. The CDR3 nucleotides read TGTGCCAGCAGGGGGCGAGACTACGAGCAGTACTTC. The encoded protein is CASRGRDYEQYF.

V gene TRBV19 combines with J gene TRBJ1-2; 9 nucleotides line up with TRBD1. Looked up from germline, CDR1 is LNHDA and CDR2 is SQIVND (reference sequence). The J segment lost 4 bases and the V segment lost 10 bases, leaving 10 bases of the junction unmatched. The length of the CDR3 is 14 residues. The CDR3 region is CATRDRGSGYGYTF. The CDR3, as DNA: TGTGCCACCAGAGACAGGGGGAGCGGCTATGGCTACACCTTC.

The sample holds one count of this clone. The chain has TRBV5-6 and TRBJ2-1; D possibly matches TRBD1 or TRBD2 (6 bases each). The CDR3 is 17 amino acids. V was trimmed by 1 base and J by 5 bases, leaving 19 bases between them. The V gene's germline CDR1 is SGHDT and CDR2 YYEEEE. The CDR3 here is CASSLSISGAGDNEQFF. The CDR3 DNA follows: TGTGCCAGCAGCTTGTCAATTTCGGGGGCTGGGGACAATGAGCAGTTCTTC.

The sample holds a few counts of this clone. The rearrangement joins TRBV5-4 to TRBJ1-1; D might be TRBD1 (6 bases). The CDR3 has 15 amino acids. From germline, CDR1 is SGHNT and CDR2 YYREEE (reference sequence). Trimming took off 3 bases at V and 0 bases at J, with 12 bases between the two ends. The CDR3 is CASSYGQLMNTEAFF. The CDR3 DNA sequence: TGTGCCAGCAGCTACGGACAGCTCATGAACACTGAAGCTTTCTTT.

CDR3 residues: CASTHDRVAGELFF. CDR3 bases: TGTGCCAGCACCCACGACAGGGTGGCCGGGGAGCTGTTTTTT. The chain couples TRBV6-1 to TRBJ2-2; 7 bases are shared with TRBD1. V lost 7 bases and J lost 6; bases outside the gene matches: 8. There are 14 residues in the CDR3. Germline CDR1 MNHNS, CDR2 SASEGT.

The rearrangement joins TRBV7-9 to TRBJ2-3; 9 nucleotides align to TRBD2. Losses at the gene ends were 3 bases for V and 1 base for J; bases not matched to a gene: 2. Germline V gives CDR1 SEHNR, CDR2 FQNEAQ (reference sequence). This CDR3 comprises 15 residues. CDR3 in amino acids: CASSFLAGGTDTQYF. CDR3 in DNA: TGTGCCAGCAGCTTTTTAGCGGGGGGCACAGATACGCAGTATTTT.

J is TRBJ1-5 and V is TRBV7-9; D possibly corresponds to TRBD1 (5 bases). Germline values: CDR1 SEHNR, CDR2 FQNEAQ (reference sequence). This CDR3 comprises 13 residues. V dropped 2 bases and J dropped 4 bases, with 6 bases sitting between them. The CDR3 is CASSLKGNQPQHF. In DNA, the CDR3 is TGTGCCAGCAGCTTAAAGGGGAATCAGCCCCAGCATTTT.

This clone was detected a few times. The V gene is TRBV27, the J gene TRBJ2-2; D is undetermined. V lost 8 bases and J lost 7, with 14 bases in between. CDR1 is MNHEY, CDR2 SMNVEV, per germline (reference sequence). The CDR3 extends over 13 amino acids. CDR3 sequence (DNA): TGTGCCAGCCCTGTTGGGGATGGCGGGGAGCTGTTTTTT. It is translated as CASPVGDGGELFF.

The CDR3 DNA reads as TGTGCCAGCAGCACAACCAGCAGATTACTCTATGGCTACACCTTC. As protein: CASSTTSRLLYGYTF. The chain couples TRBV25-1 to TRBJ1-2; D gene ambiguous. This CDR3 spans 15 amino acids. Germline lookup yields CDR1 MGHDK and CDR2 SYGVNS. The V end was cut by 6 bases, the J end by 4 bases, with 18 bases between.

The table lists this clone with a count of one. The rearrangement joins TRBV6-5 to TRBJ2-1; D remains ambiguous. The CDR3 has 13 residues. The ends were cut back, 3 bases at V and 11 bases at J, with 14 bases in the middle. CDR1 and CDR2 from the germline V gene are MNHEY and SVGAGI. The CDR3 nucleotides read TGTGCCAGCAGTTATAACCGAGCCCTTCAGCAGTTCTTC. It encodes CASSYNRALQQFF.

V is TRBV28 and J is TRBJ2-6, with a weak D call TRBD1 (5 bases). Trimming stripped 5 bases from V and 4 bases from J, with 12 bases between. The CDR3 loop spans 15 amino acids. Germline V lookup: CDR1 MDHEN, CDR2 SYDVKM. The CDR3 nucleotides read TGTGCCAGCAGTCTCTTAGGGGTCGGGGCCAACGTCCTGACTTTC. Its protein product is CASSLLGVGANVLTF.

The chain recombines TRBV19 with TRBJ2-1, with a tentative D call TRBD2 (7 bases). Germline V gives CDR1 LNHDA, CDR2 SQIVND (reference sequence). Trimming pared 2 bases from V and 6 bases from J, leaving 17 bases between. The CDR3 consists of 16 residues. For the CDR3, the DNA is TGTGCCAGTAGTATATACGGGGGGCGGGTCACCAATGAGCAGTTCTTC. Protein: CASSIYGGRVTNEQFF. Drawing the rest from reference TRBV19 and TRBJ2-1, the complete variable domain is DGGITQSPKYLFRKEGQNVTLSCEQNLNHDAMYWYRQDPGQGLRLIYYSQIVNDFQKGDIAEGYSVSREKKESFPLTVTSAQKNPTAFYLCASSIYGGRVTNEQFFGPGTRLTVL.

The J gene is TRBJ2-7, the V gene TRBV10-1, with TRBD2 identical over 7 bases. Per germline, CDR1 WNHNN and CDR2 SYGVQD (reference sequence). Trimming took 6 bases from V and 1 from J; bases not matched to a gene: 15. This CDR3 region has 17 residues. The CDR3 DNA sequence: TGCGCCAGCAGGATACGGCCCCCTTGGGGGGGATCCTACGAGCAGTACTTC. This encodes CASRIRPPWGGSYEQYF.

The chain is built from TRBV15 and TRBJ1-2; D possibly corresponds to TRBD1 (5 bases). Looked up from germline, CDR1 is LNHNV and CDR2 is YYDKDF (reference sequence). The V end lost 0 bases, the J end lost 4 bases, and 15 bases lay between the germline ends. This CDR3 region has 16 residues. CDR3 DNA: TGTGCCACCAGCAGAGATACGGGACCGTGGCGCTATGGCTACACCTTC. Its protein is CATSRDTGPWRYGYTF.

The chain joins TRBV7-2 to TRBJ1-6; D is possibly TRBD1 (5 bases). The germline V gene has CDR1 SGHTA and CDR2 FQGNSA. V was shortened by 6 bases and J by 2 bases, with 11 bases between the two germline ends. The CDR3 spans 15 residues. This chain's CDR3 is CASRGVGTYNSPLHF. CDR3 nucleotides: TGTGCCAGCAGGGGGGTGGGGACCTATAATTCACCCCTCCACTTT.

J is TRBJ2-7 and V is TRBV19, with TRBD1 identical over 9 bases. CDR3 size: 15 residues. In germline, CDR1 is LNHDA, CDR2 SQIVND (reference sequence). J lost 2 bases, V lost 0 bases, and 2 bases had no gene match. CDR3 residues: CASSIDRDRAYEQYF. The CDR3 DNA follows: TGTGCCAGTAGTATAGATCGGGACAGGGCCTACGAGCAGTACTTC.

The chain combines TRBV2 with TRBJ2-1; 14 nucleotides match TRBD2. Germline V lookup: CDR1 SNHLY, CDR2 FYNNEI. This CDR3 contains 14 residues. The ends lost 6 bases at V and 14 bases at J; junction bases unmatched: 9. The chain's CDR3 is CASRGTSGGARKFF. The CDR3 DNA follows: TGTGCCAGCAGGGGGACTAGCGGGGGCGCGAGGAAGTTCTTC. Supplemented by reference TRBV2 and TRBJ2-1, the full variable domain reads EPEVTQTPSHQVTQMGQEVILRCVPISNHLYFYWYRQILGQKVEFLVSFYNNEISEKSEIFDDQFSVERPDGSNFTLKIRSTKLEDSAMYFCASRGTSGGARKFFGPGTRLTVL.